This T cell receptor beta chain appears in the sequencing data of a study of T cells after yellow fever vaccination. Trimming cost V 0 bases and J 5 bases, with 8 bases left between them. Per the germline V gene, CDR1 is SGHRS and CDR2 is YFSETQ. The length of the CDR3 is 13 residues. Study-level results: Relatively few clonotypes were ones that appeared in both CD4 and CD8 compartments.

At least ten counts were recorded for this clonotype. Antigen specificity is unknown. A single record per CDR3 protein comes from TCRdb applying MiXCR to the 5' RACE reads. The table includes roughly 160,000 distinct CDR3 sequences, more than 5.5% detected once. The chain links TRBV5-1 to TRBJ2-5, with D perhaps being TRBD1 or TRBD2 (5 bases each). This TCR derives from a man between 18 and 35 years old who received the YFV17D yellow fever vaccine. The sequences come from CD4+ T cells sorted from PBMCs, collected about 5 days after the first yellow fever vaccination. CDR3 in DNA: TGCGCCAGCAGCTTGGAGGGGAGCGAGACCCAGTACTTC. Amino acids: CASSLEGSETQYF.